This TCR beta chain comes out of a study of blood T cell repertoires in COVID-19. Germline CDR1 and CDR2: MNHEY and SVGEGT. The CDR3 has 17 amino acids. V dropped 2 bases and J dropped 0 bases, with 13 bases sitting between them. Clones were read by immunoSEQ multiplex PCR, and TCRdb kept only the in-frame ones, dropping some. This table holds some 89,000 clones, 65% to 85% found once. The receptor comes from a man aged 55-75 years with acute or convalescent COVID-19. J is TRBJ2-2 and V is TRBV6-2 or TRBV6-3; D possibly corresponds to TRBD2 (7 bases). Sequencing was performed on peripheral blood. The CDR3 DNA reads TGTGCCAGCAGTTACGGGGGGGGCAGGGCGAACACCGGGGAGCTGTTTTTT. Translating gives CASSYGGGRANTGELFF.